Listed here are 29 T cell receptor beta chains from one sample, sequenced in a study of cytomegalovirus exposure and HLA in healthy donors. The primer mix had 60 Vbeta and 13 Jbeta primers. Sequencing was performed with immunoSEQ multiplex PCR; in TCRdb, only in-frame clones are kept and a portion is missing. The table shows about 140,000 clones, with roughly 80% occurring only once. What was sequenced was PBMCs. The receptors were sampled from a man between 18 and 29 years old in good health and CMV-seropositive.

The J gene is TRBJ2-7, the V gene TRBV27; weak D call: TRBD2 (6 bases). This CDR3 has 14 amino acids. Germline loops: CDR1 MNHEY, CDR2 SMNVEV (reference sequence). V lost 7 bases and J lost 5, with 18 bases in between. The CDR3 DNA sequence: TGTGCCAGCACCGGATTGGGGGGACTCCACGAGCAGTACTTC. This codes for CASTGLGGLHEQYF.

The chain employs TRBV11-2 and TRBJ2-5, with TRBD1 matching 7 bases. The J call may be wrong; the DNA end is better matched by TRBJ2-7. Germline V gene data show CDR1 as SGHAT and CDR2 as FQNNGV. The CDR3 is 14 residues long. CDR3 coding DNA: TGTGCCAGCAGCTTAGAGACAGGGACCTACGAGCAGTACTTC. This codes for CASSLETGTYEQYF.

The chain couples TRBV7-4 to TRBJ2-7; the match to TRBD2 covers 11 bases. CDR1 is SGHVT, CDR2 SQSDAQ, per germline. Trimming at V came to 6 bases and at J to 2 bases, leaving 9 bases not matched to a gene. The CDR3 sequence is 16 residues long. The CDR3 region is CASSYGTSGSTYEQYF. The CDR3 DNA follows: TGTGCCAGCAGTTACGGGACTAGCGGTTCTACCTACGAGCAGTACTTC.

CDR3 nucleotide sequence: TGCGCCAGCAGCCAATCGAATGAGCAGTTCTTC. Encoded protein: CASSQSNEQFF. V usage is TRBV4-1 and J usage is TRBJ2-1; D ambiguous. Germline CDR1 reads MGHRA; CDR2 reads YSYEKL. V lost 2 bases and J lost 7, with 3 bases in between. This CDR3 comprises 11 residues.

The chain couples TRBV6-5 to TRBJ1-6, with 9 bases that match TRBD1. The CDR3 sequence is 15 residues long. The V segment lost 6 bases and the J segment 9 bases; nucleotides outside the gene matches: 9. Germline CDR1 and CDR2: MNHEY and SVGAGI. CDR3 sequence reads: CASRSTGTGTSPLHF. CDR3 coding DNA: TGTGCCAGCAGATCAACCGGGACAGGGACTTCACCCCTCCACTTT.

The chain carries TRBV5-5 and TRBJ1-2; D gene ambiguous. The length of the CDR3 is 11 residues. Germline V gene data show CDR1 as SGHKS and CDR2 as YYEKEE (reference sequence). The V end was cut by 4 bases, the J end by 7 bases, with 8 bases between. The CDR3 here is CASSLDGGYTF. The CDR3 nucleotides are TGTGCCAGCAGCCTAGACGGTGGCTACACCTTC. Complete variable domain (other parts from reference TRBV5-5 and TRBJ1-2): DAGVTQSPTHLIKTRGQQVTLRCSPISGHKSVSWYQQVLGQGPQFIFQYYEKEERGRGNFPDRFSARQFPNYSSELNVNALLLGDSALYLCASSLDGGYTFGSGTRLTVV.

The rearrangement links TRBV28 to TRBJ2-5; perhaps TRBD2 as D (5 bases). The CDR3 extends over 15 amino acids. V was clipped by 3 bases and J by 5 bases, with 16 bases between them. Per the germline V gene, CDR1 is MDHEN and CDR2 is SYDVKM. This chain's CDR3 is CASSFLGLPAETQYF. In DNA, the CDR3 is TGTGCCAGCAGTTTCCTTGGACTGCCCGCGGAGACCCAGTACTTC.

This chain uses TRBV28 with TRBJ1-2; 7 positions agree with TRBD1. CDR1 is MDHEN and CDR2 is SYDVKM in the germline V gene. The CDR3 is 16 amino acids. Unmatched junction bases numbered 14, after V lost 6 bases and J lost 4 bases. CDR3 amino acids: CASSSKLTGRRYGYTF. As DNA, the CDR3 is TGTGCCAGCAGCTCCAAGCTGACAGGGAGACGCTATGGCTACACCTTC.

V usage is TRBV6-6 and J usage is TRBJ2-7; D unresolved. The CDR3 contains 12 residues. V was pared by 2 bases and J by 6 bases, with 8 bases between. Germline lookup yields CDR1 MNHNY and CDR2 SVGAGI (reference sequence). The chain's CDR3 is CASSYPLGEQYF. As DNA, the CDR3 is TGTGCCAGCAGTTACCCCCTCGGCGAGCAGTACTTC.

The CDR3 coding sequence is TGCGCCAGCAGCCCGACCGGGACAGGTGCCTACGAGCAGTACTTC. The encoded protein is CASSPTGTGAYEQYF. This chain joins TRBV4-1 and TRBJ2-7; 8 bases align to TRBD1. The CDR3 contains 15 residues. Germline CDR1 reads MGHRA; CDR2 reads YSYEKL. V shed 4 bases and J 2 bases; nucleotides not matched to a gene: 7.

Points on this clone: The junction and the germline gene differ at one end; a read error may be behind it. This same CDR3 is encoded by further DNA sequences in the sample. CDR3 in DNA: TGTGCTAGCAGCCCCCCCCTAGCGGTGGGCACAGATACGCAGTATTTT. Amino acid sequence: CASSPPLAVGTDTQYF. This chain uses TRBV5-4 with TRBJ2-3; TRBD2 agrees at 7 bases. This CDR3 is built from 16 residues. Germline assignment: CDR1 SGHNT and CDR2 YYREEE (reference sequence).

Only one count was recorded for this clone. The DNA for the CDR3 is TGTGCCAGCAGCCCCCAGGGACAAGAGACCCAGTACTTC. Its translation is CASSPQGQETQYF. The chain employs TRBV7-6 and TRBJ2-5, with D possibly matching TRBD1 (5 bases). CDR3 length: 13 residues. Trimming stripped 5 bases from V and 2 bases from J, with 9 bases between. The germline gives CDR1 SGHVS, CDR2 FNYEAQ. The whole variable domain, filled in from reference TRBV7-6 and TRBJ2-5, reads GAGVSQSPRYKVTKRGQDVALRCDPISGHVSLYWYRQALGQGPEFLTYFNYEAQQDKSGLPNDRFSAERPEGSISTLTIQRTEQRDSAMYRCASSPQGQETQYFGPGTRLLVL.

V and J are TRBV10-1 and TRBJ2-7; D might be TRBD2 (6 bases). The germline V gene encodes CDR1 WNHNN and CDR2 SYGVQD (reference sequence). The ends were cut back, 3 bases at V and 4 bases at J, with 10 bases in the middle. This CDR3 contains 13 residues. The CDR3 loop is CASSDYGSYEQYF. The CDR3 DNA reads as TGCGCCAGCAGTGATTACGGGAGTTACGAGCAGTACTTC.

Here the CDR3 DNA reads TGCGCCAGCAGCTTGTGGAGGGGTGAAGCTTTCTTT. Encoded protein: CASSLWRGEAFF. This sequence joins TRBV5-1 and TRBJ1-1; the D gene is possibly TRBD1 (5 bases). The ends were cut back, 1 base at V and 7 bases at J, with 8 bases in the middle. Germline CDR1 is SGHRS and CDR2 is YFSETQ. The CDR3 has 12 amino acids.

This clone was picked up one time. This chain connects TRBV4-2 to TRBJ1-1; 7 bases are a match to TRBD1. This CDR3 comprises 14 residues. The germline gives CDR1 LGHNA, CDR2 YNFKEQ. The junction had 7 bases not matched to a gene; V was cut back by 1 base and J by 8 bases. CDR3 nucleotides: TGTGCCAGCAGCCAAGTCCGGGACAGCAAAGAAGCTTTCTTT. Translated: CASSQVRDSKEAFF.

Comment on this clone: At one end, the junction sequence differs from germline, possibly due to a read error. The CDR3 loop is CASSLYRVVTF. The CDR3, as DNA: TGTGCCAGCAGCCTTTACAGGGTGGTTACTTTT. This chain links TRBV2 with TRBJ1-4; D possibly corresponds to TRBD1 (6 bases). The CDR3 is 11 residues long. Germline lookup yields CDR1 SNHLY and CDR2 FYNNEI.

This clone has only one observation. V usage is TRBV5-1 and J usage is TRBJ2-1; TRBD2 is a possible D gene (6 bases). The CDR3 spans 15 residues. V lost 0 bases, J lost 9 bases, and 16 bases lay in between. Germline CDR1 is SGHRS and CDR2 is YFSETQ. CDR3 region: CASSLAGVSVGEQFF. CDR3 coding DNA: TGCGCCAGCAGCTTGGCGGGAGTTAGCGTCGGTGAGCAGTTCTTC.

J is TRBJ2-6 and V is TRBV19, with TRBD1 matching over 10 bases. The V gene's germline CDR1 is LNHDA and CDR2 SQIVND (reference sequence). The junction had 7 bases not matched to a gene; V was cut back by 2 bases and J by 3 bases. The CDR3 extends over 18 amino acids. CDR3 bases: TGTGCCAGTAGTATAATTGCGGGACAGGGGTTTGGGGCCAACGTCCTGACTTTC. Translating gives CASSIIAGQGFGANVLTF.

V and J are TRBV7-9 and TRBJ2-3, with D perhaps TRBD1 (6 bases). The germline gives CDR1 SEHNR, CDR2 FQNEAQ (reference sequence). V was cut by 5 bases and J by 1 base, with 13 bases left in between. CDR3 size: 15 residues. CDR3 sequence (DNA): TGTGCCAGCAGCCCTCAGGGACAACGCACAGATACGCAGTATTTT. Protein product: CASSPQGQRTDTQYF.

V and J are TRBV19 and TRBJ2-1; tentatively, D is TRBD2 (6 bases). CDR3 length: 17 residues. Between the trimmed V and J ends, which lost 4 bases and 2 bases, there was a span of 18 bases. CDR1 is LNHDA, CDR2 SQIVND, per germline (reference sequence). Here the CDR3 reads CASSNREWGVTYNEQFF. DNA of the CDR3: TGTGCCAGTAGTAATCGGGAGTGGGGGGTAACCTACAATGAGCAGTTCTTC.

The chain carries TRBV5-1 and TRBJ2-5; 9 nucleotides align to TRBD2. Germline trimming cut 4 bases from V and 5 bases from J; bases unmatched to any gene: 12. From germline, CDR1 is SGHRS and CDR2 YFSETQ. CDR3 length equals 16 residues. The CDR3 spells CASSANRAGGSETQYF. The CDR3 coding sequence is TGCGCCAGCAGCGCCAATAGGGCGGGAGGGTCGGAGACCCAGTACTTC.

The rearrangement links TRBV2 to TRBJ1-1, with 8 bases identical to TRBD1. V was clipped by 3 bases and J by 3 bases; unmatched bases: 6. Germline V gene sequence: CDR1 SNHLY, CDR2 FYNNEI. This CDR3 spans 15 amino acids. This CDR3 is CASSDGQGVDTEAFF. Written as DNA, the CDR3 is TGTGCCAGCAGTGACGGACAGGGCGTGGACACTGAAGCTTTCTTT.

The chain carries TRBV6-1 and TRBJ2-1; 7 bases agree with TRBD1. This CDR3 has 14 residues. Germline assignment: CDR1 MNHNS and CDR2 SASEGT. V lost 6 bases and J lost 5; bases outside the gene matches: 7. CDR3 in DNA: TGTGCCAGCAGCCGACAGGGAGAAGACAATGAGCAGTTCTTC. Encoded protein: CASSRQGEDNEQFF.

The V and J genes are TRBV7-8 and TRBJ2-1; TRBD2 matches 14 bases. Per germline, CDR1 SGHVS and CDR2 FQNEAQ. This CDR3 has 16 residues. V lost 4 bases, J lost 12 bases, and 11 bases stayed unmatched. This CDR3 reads CASSSREGLAGVVQFF. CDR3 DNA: TGTGCCAGCAGCTCCAGAGAGGGACTAGCGGGAGTTGTGCAGTTCTTC. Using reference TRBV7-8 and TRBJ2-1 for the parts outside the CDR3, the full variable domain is GAGVSQSPRYKVAKRGQDVALRCDPISGHVSLFWYQQALGQGPEFLTYFQNEAQLDKSGLPSDRFFAERPEGSVSTLKIQRTQQEDSAVYLCASSSREGLAGVVQFFGPGTRLTVL.

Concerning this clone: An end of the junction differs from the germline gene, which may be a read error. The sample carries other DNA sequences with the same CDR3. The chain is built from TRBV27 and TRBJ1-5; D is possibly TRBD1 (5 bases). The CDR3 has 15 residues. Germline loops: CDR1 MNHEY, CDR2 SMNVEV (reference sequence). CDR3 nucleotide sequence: TGCGCCAGCAGTGTTAGGGGATATGGCAATCAGCCCCAGCATTTT. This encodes CASSVRGYGNQPQHF.

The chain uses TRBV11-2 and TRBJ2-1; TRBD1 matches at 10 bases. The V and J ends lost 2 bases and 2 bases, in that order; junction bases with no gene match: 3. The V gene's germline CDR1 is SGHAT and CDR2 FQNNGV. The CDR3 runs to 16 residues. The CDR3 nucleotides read TGTGCCAGCAGCTTAAGGGACAGGGGTCCCTACAATGAGCAGTTCTTC. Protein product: CASSLRDRGPYNEQFF.

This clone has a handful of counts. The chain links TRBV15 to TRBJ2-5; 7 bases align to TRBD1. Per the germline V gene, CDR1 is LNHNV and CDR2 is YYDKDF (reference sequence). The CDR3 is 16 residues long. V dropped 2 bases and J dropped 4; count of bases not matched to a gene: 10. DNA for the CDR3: TGTGCCACCAGCAGACCCGGGACAGCGCAAAGAGAGACCCAGTACTTC. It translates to CATSRPGTAQRETQYF.

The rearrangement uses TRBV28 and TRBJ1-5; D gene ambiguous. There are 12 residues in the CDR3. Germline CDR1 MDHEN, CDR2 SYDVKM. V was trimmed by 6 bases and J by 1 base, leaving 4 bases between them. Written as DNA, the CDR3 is TGTGCCAGCAGGGAGAGCAATCAGCCCCAGCATTTT. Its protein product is CASRESNQPQHF.

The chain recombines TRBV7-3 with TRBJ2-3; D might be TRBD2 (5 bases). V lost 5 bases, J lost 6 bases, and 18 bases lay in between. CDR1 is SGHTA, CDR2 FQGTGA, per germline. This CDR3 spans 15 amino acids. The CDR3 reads CASSLAGNSEDTQYF. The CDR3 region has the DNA TGTGCCAGCAGCCTGGCCGGGAATTCTGAGGATACGCAGTATTTT.